Sequencing of this T cell receptor beta chain was carried out in a study of monozygotic twins with inflammatory bowel disease. General study points: Especially with disease activity, IBD patients had fewer clonotypes in common with others than healthy twins did.

Germline V gene lookup returns CDR1 SGHTA and CDR2 FQGNSA. CDR3 length: 16 residues. Blood samples, whole and unsorted for T cells, yielded the isolated total RNA. TCR libraries were prepared from 3,500 to 4,500 ng total RNA each. Via template switching, UMIs carrying a 6-nucleotide sample barcode were introduced. Reanalyzing the 5' RACE reads, TCRdb keeps one entry per CDR3 protein, without DNA. This sample's table reports about 350,000 distinct CDR3 sequences. Of note for this clonotype: The antigen is not known.

Material for sequencing was blood. This chain links TRBV7-2 with TRBJ2-2; TCRdb indicates TRBD2, and absent DNA this call remains unverified. The TCR originated in a human donor with ulcerative colitis or Crohn's disease, or a healthy co-twin of an affected twin (not recorded which). The CDR3 protein is CASSPLAGGNTGELFF.